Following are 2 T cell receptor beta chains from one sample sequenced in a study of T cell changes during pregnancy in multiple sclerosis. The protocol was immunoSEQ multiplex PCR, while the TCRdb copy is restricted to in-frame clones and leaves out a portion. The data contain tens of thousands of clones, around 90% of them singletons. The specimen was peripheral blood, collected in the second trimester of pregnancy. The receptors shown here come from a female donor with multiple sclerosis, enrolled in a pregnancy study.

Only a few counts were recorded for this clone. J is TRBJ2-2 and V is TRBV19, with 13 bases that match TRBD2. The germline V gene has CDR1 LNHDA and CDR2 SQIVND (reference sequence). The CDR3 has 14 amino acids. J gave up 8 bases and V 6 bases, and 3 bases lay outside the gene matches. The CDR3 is CASSGLAGAGELFF. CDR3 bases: TGTGCCAGTAGCGGACTAGCGGGAGCGGGGGAGCTGTTTTTT.

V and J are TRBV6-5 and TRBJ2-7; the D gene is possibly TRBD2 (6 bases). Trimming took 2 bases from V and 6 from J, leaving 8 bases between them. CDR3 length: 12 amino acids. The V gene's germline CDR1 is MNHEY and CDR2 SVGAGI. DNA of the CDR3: TGTGCCAGCAGTTACGTCGGGGGCGAGCAGTACTTC. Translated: CASSYVGGEQYF.